The clone carrying this TCR beta chain was seen only a few times. Its specificity is unknown. The method was immunoSEQ multiplex PCR; TCRdb's version includes in-frame clones alone and lacks a portion of them. The sample includes about 95,000 clones, roughly 80% of them seen just once. This CDR3 is built from 13 residues. The ends were cut back, 5 bases at V and 7 bases at J, with 11 bases in the middle. The V gene's germline CDR1 is SGHTA and CDR2 FQGNSA. The data belong to a study of CD8 T cell repertoires and HIV-1 epitope variants. The wider study: Epitopes were three Gag families plus Nef HW9 and YT9.

Study outcomes and limitations: About 5 clonotypes recognized Nef KF9, one HW9, none TAALDMSHF.

V and J are TRBV7-2 and TRBJ2-2; D unclear. Sequenced sample: uncultured baseline CD8+ T cells from peripheral blood mononuclear cells (PBMCs). This TCR came from a male donor with HIV. The CDR3 spells CASSLMGNGELFF. The CDR3 DNA is TGTGCCAGCAGCCTTATGGGGAACGGGGAGCTGTTTTTT.